This T cell receptor (beta chain) was documented in a study of CD8 T cells in Susac syndrome. Study observations and caveats: The study acknowledged a relatively small number of individuals in its TCR sequencing and HLA analysis.

As regards this clonotype: Its antigen remains unknown.

Trimming at V came to 9 bases and at J to 3 bases, leaving 11 bases not matched to a gene. Per the germline V gene, CDR1 is LNHDA and CDR2 is SQIVND (reference sequence). The CDR3 runs 14 residues. Sequencing of TCR beta drew on CD8+ and CD4+ T cells from blood. Negative isolation yielded CD8+ and CD4+ T cells; FACS enriched TEMRA cells. A quantity of about 0.5 to 1 ug RNA underwent reverse transcription using random hexamers. TCR beta CDR3 was amplified by immunoSEQ multiplex PCR. This amplification extended across 54 Vbeta and 13 Jbeta segments. TCRdb re-called the immunoSEQ multiplex PCR reads with MiXCR, one entry per CDR3 protein. This table has around 190,000 distinct CDR3 sequences, approximately 95% appearing once.

The rearrangement joins TRBV19 to TRBJ2-7; TRBD1 aligns across 7 bases. This receptor was taken from a human donor in good health. The sample comprised CD4+ T cells from PBMCs. The CDR3 spells CARREKRQGYEQYV. The CDR3 DNA reads as TGTGCCAGGCGTGAGAAGAGACAGGGCTACGAGCAGTACGTC.